Listed below are T cell receptor beta chains from one sample, sequenced in a study of T cells in Graves' hyperthyroidism and ophthalmopathy. TCRdb reanalysed the multiplex PCR reads using MiXCR and keeps one entry per CDR3 protein. The table records a few hundred thousand distinct CDR3 sequences, 17% of them present only once. Sequencing was done on a sample of blood. These receptors originate from a woman younger than 30 with Graves' ophthalmopathy. Each CDR3 is given with its conserved first and last residue. Each record gives: V gene, J gene, D gene, clone size, CDR3 DNA, CDR3 protein. The D gene is left open where the match is weak. Expanded clones are given a class, and other clones once, few, many or no size at all.

>TRBV19|TRBJ1-5|NA|NA
TGTGCCAGTAGTATGTGGGACGTGGATCAGCCCCAGCATTTT
CASSMWDVDQPQHF
>TRBV28|TRBJ2-7|TRBD2|many
TGTGCCAGCAGGCCTAGCGGGGTCTACGAGCAGTACTTC
CASRPSGVYEQYF
>TRBV30|TRBJ2-1|NA|NA
TGTGCCTGGAGTGTACGAAGTAGCGGCTCCTACAATGAGCAGTTCTTC
CAWSVRSSGSYNEQFF
>TRBV7-9|TRBJ2-5|TRBD1|many
TGTGCCAGCAGCCCGCCGACAGGGGAGACAGAGACCCAGTACTTC
CASSPPTGETETQYF
>TRBV6-4|TRBJ2-7|TRBD1|NA
TGTGCCAGCATAAATCCGGGACAGGGACCCTACGAGCAGTACTTC
CASINPGQGPYEQYF
>TRBV7-2|TRBJ2-2|NA|NA
TGTGCCAGCAGCTTAAGCCGATCCACAGGGTCCCCGCCGGACACCGGGGAGCTGTTTTTT
CASSLSRSTGSPPDTGELFF
>TRBV20-1|TRBJ1-1|NA|many
TGCAGGGTAGTCCAGGGCGGGAACACTGAAGCTTTCTTT
CRVVQGGNTEAFF
>TRBV19|TRBJ1-5|NA|few
TGTGCCAGCCTTCCGACAGGAATCCATCAGCCCCAGCATTTT
CASLPTGIHQPQHF
>TRBV20-1|TRBJ2-3|NA|many
TGCAGTGCTACGAGGAGCGGTGGCGGGGGCGATACGCAGTATTTT
CSATRSGGGGDTQYF
>TRBV12-3/TRBV12-4|TRBJ2-5|NA|many
TGTGCCAGCAGTTTAGCGCGGACAGTGCAAGAGACCCAGTACTTC
CASSLARTVQETQYF
>TRBV7-2|TRBJ1-2|NA|many
TGTGCCAGCAGCTCCGGGACGTTTGCTGGCTACACCTTC
CASSSGTFAGYTF
>TRBV10-3|TRBJ1-6|TRBD1|NA
TGTGCCATCAGTGTGGACAGGGTTTCACCCCTCCACTTT
CAISVDRVSPLHF
>TRBV3-1|TRBJ1-1|NA|NA
TGTGCCAGCAATCAAGGCGGACAGCGAAACACTGAAGCTTTCTTT
CASNQGGQRNTEAFF
>TRBV4-1|TRBJ1-6|NA|few
TGCGCCAGCAGCCGAACAGTTAATTCACCCCTCCACTTT
CASSRTVNSPLHF
>TRBV6-2/TRBV6-3|TRBJ1-2|NA|few
TGTGCCAGCAGTTACCAGGGCGGCGGGGCCCGGGAAGGCTACACCTTC
CASSYQGGGAREGYTF
>TRBV30|TRBJ1-2|TRBD1|many
TGTGCCTGGAGTACGGGACAGGGGCCCTACTATGGCTACACCTTC
CAWSTGQGPYYGYTF
>TRBV3-1|TRBJ1-1|NA|few
TGTGCCAGCAGCCAAGATCTAATCGGGGGGATTGCGAGGACTGAAGCTTTCTTT
CASSQDLIGGIARTEAFF
>TRBV7-8|TRBJ2-1|TRBD2|NA
TGTGCCAGCAGCTCTAAACTAGCGGGAGGGCATGGGAATGAGCAGTTCTTC
CASSSKLAGGHGNEQFF
>TRBV30|TRBJ1-4|NA|many
TGTGCCTGGAGTGTGACGGACGAAAAACTGTTTTTT
CAWSVTDEKLFF
>TRBV28|TRBJ2-5|NA|NA
TGTGCCAGCAGTTTGGACCCAACCGGGACTGTCCAAGAGACCCAGTACTTC
CASSLDPTGTVQETQYF
>TRBV30|TRBJ1-1|NA|many
TGTGCCTGGAAACAGGGAGTGAACACTGAAGCTTTCTTT
CAWKQGVNTEAFF
>TRBV6-2/TRBV6-3|TRBJ2-2|NA|few
TGTGCCAGCAGTTACTCCAGGGTTGGCGGGACGGGCACCGGGGAGCTGTTTTTT
CASSYSRVGGTGTGELFF
>TRBV28|TRBJ2-7|NA|many
TGTGCCAGCAAGGATTTCGAAGGTGCTTACGAGCAGTACTTC
CASKDFEGAYEQYF
>TRBV6-1|TRBJ2-3|TRBD2|few
TGTGCCAGCACCTCGACTAGCGGGGGGCCCACAGATACGCAGTATTTT
CASTSTSGGPTDTQYF
>TRBV29-1|TRBJ2-7|TRBD2|many
TGCAGCGTTGGGGGACTAGCGGGAGGTTACTCCTACGAGCAGTACTTC
CSVGGLAGGYSYEQYF
>TRBV5-1|TRBJ1-4|NA|many
TGCGCCAGCAGCCCCCTGGGGAATGGAGAAAAACTGTTTTTT
CASSPLGNGEKLFF
>TRBV7-2|TRBJ2-5|NA|many
TGTGCCAGCAGCGCACGACAGGTTTCCGTAGGGGAGACCCAGTACTTC
CASSARQVSVGETQYF
>TRBV11-2|TRBJ2-1|NA|many
TGTGCCAGCAACCCGGGTCCAGACCGTGATGAGCAGTTCTTC
CASNPGPDRDEQFF
>TRBV10-1|TRBJ2-3|TRBD2|few
TGCGCCAGCAGTCGGATAGCGGGGGAGCCCACAGATACGCAGTATTTT
CASSRIAGEPTDTQYF
>TRBV30|TRBJ2-7|TRBD1|many
TGTGCCTGGGTGGACAGGGGGAAATCCTACGAGCAGTACTTC
CAWVDRGKSYEQYF
>TRBV6-5|TRBJ2-1|TRBD2|many
TGTGCCAGCAGTTACTCTAGCGGGAGGGCCGGTGAGCAGTTCTTC
CASSYSSGRAGEQFF
>TRBV20-1|TRBJ1-1|NA|few
TGCAGTGCTCCGGTTAATACTGAAGCTTTCTTT
CSAPVNTEAFF
>TRBV28|TRBJ2-3|TRBD1|NA
TGTGCCAGCAGTTTGATTGGGTGGACAGGGGCCACAGATACGCAGTATTTT
CASSLIGWTGATDTQYF
>TRBV3-1|TRBJ1-1|TRBD1|NA
TGTGCCAGCACCCGGACAGGGATTGGGAACACTGAAGCTTTCTTT
CASTRTGIGNTEAFF
>TRBV7-2|TRBJ2-6|NA|many
TGTGCCAGTTTTGGGGGAGCCGGGTCTGGGGCCAACGTCCTGACTTTC
CASFGGAGSGANVLTF
>TRBV5-5|TRBJ1-5|NA|NA
TGTGCCAGCAGCCAAGCCCGGACGGAGCCCCAGCATTTT
CASSQARTEPQHF
>TRBV19|TRBJ1-5|NA|NA
TGTGCCAGTAGTAACAGCGGAGTTGGAAATCAGCCCCAGCATTTT
CASSNSGVGNQPQHF
>TRBV19|TRBJ2-1|NA|NA
TGTGCCAGTAGTATGAGGGCGGGCTCACAGCAGTTCTTC
CASSMRAGSQQFF
>TRBV30|TRBJ2-5|TRBD2|few
TGTGCCTGGAGTGTTGGGGCGGGGGGACAAGAGACCCAGTACTTC
CAWSVGAGGQETQYF
>TRBV28|TRBJ2-7|NA|many
TGTGCCAGCAGCTATCCAGGGTTAAGCTCCTACGAGCAGTACTTC
CASSYPGLSSYEQYF
>TRBV6-1|TRBJ1-6|TRBD1|many
TGTGCCAGCGGAGGGGGCGGACTCTCCTATAATTCACCCCTCCACTTT
CASGGGGLSYNSPLHF
>TRBV7-9|TRBJ2-2|TRBD1|NA
TGTGCCAGCAGCTTAGGAGACAGGGCCACCGGGGAGCTGTTTTTT
CASSLGDRATGELFF
>TRBV27|TRBJ2-3|NA|few
TGTGCCAGCAGTTTATTAGGGAGGGATACGCAGTATTTT
CASSLLGRDTQYF
>TRBV11-3|TRBJ2-5|NA|few
TGTGCCAGCAGCTCTACGTTGAACCAAGAGACCCAGTACTTC
CASSSTLNQETQYF
>TRBV7-2|TRBJ2-7|NA|NA
TGTGCCAGCCGCGGGACCGGCGCGGCTGAGCAGTACTTC
CASRGTGAAEQYF
>TRBV7-8|TRBJ1-1|NA|many
TGTGCCAGCAGCTTAATGGGTGGATCCACTGAAGCTTTCTTT
CASSLMGGSTEAFF
>TRBV30|TRBJ1-2|NA|many
TGTGCCTGGAGTGTACGAATCGCAGGGGACTATGGCTACACCTTC
CAWSVRIAGDYGYTF
>TRBV10-3|TRBJ1-5|NA|many
TGTGCCATCAGCCGATGGGGGGGAAGGAATCAGCCCCAGCATTTT
CAISRWGGRNQPQHF
>TRBV2|TRBJ1-5|NA|many
TGTGCCACCACCTTGGGTCGGAGCAATCAGCCCCAGCATTTT
CATTLGRSNQPQHF
>TRBV20-1|TRBJ1-2|NA|few
TGCAGTGCTAGCCAGGGGAACTATGGCTACACCTTC
CSASQGNYGYTF
>TRBV10-3|TRBJ2-1|NA|NA
TGTGCCATCAGTGAGTCAGGCAGACCCCACGAGCAGTTCTTC
CAISESGRPHEQFF
>TRBV12-3/TRBV12-4|TRBJ2-7|NA|many
TGTGCCAGCCGCTGGTCCAACTCCTACGAGCAGTACTTC
CASRWSNSYEQYF